This T cell receptor beta chain derives from a study of blood T cell repertoires in COVID-19. Overall study: Samples taken during acute and convalescent COVID-19 were collected in the United States, Italy and Spain. Sources were T cells, B-cell-depleted T cells, or PBMCs; the material itself was cDNA or gDNA.

This clone has only a few counts. V shed 6 bases and J 7 bases; nucleotides not matched to a gene: 16. Germline assignment: CDR1 SGHVS and CDR2 FNYEAQ. The CDR3 is 18 residues long. Per the original methods: Amplifying reference gene primers gave estimates of nucleated cell counts. The protocol was immunoSEQ multiplex PCR, while the TCRdb copy is restricted to in-frame clones and leaves out a portion. That table gives V, J and clone size, and the DNA gave D and trimming. Found here are around 230,000 clones, around 78% of them singletons; the top ten hold approximately 2.6%. The genes are TRBV7-6 and TRBJ2-7, with 15 bases identical to TRBD2. This clonotype was sampled from a woman aged 70-85 years with active or convalescent COVID-19. Sequencing was performed on peripheral blood. In DNA, the CDR3 is TGTGCCAGCAGTCAAACCGGACTAGCGGGAGGGCCAAGGGGGGAGCAGTACTTC. This gives the protein CASSQTGLAGGPRGEQYF. The full variable domain, its missing parts supplied by reference TRBV7-6 and TRBJ2-7, is GAGVSQSPRYKVTKRGQDVALRCDPISGHVSLYWYRQALGQGPEFLTYFNYEAQQDKSGLPNDRFSAERPEGSISTLTIQRTEQRDSAMYRCASSQTGLAGGPRGEQYFGPGTRLTVT.